This T cell receptor beta chain was documented in a study of blood T cells in healthy people across ages. Caucasian individuals from Russia who were healthy and aged roughly 6 to 95 acted as donors. Isolation per sample recovered at least 6.5 million PBMCs. Concerning this clonotype: Its target is not known.

For the second PCR, which ran for roughly 6 to 12 cycles, a sample-barcoded 5' primer and a J-beta primer mix were used. TCRdb itself ran the 5' RACE reads through MiXCR, one entry per CDR3 protein. This repertoire shows 380,000 or so distinct CDR3 sequences, 52% found once; its top ten account for 51%. Study observations and caveats: It was not possible, with unsorted PBMCs, to conclusively compare naive and antigen-experienced cells.

The germline gives CDR1 LGHNA, CDR2 YSLEER. V lost 3 bases, J lost 7 bases, and 12 bases lay in between. This CDR3 region has 13 residues. The origin of this receptor is a man aged 55 to 70 in good health. This rearrangement joins TRBV4-3 to TRBJ2-5; D is possibly TRBD1 or TRBD2 (6 bases each). Sequenced material: blood. The CDR3 loop reads CASSQGGRGTQYF. The CDR3 DNA reads TGCGCCAGCAGCCAGGGGGGCCGGGGGACCCAGTACTTC.